Each of the 27 T cell receptor beta chains below was sequenced from the same sample in a study of T cells in Graves' hyperthyroidism and ophthalmopathy. From RNA transcripts, TCR beta CDR3 regions were amplified. RT-PCR in the first round (using the HTBI primer set) targeted the TCR CDR3. Each CDR3 protein is one row after TCRdb ran MiXCR on the multiplex PCR reads. The table shows 45,000 to 55,000 distinct CDR3 sequences, with approximately 50% occurring only once. Sequenced: peripheral blood or thyroid tissue (not recorded which). These receptors all stem from a man in his late teens or twenties with Graves' hyperthyroidism.

This chain connects TRBV5-1 to TRBJ2-5, with 11 positions matching TRBD2. The germline gives CDR1 SGHRS, CDR2 YFSETQ. The CDR3 has 16 residues. The ends lost 1 base at V and 1 base at J; junction bases unmatched: 3. Written as DNA, the CDR3 is TGCGCCAGCAGCTTGCCGGGACTAGCGGCCCAAGAGACCCAGTACTTC. Protein sequence: CASSLPGLAAQETQYF.

The chain is built from TRBV7-6 and TRBJ1-1; possible D gene TRBD1, 5 bases. This CDR3 has 12 residues. Germline-derived CDR1 and CDR2 are SGHVS and FNYEAQ. Trimming took off 4 bases at V and 6 bases at J, with 9 bases between the two ends. In DNA, the CDR3 is TGTGCCAGCAGCTCTTCGGGGGCTGAAGCTTTCTTT. Its translation is CASSSSGAEAFF.

As to this clonotype: A much bigger clone sits one base away, suggesting this may be a read error. The chain links TRBV9 to TRBJ2-2; D unclear. Per the germline V gene, CDR1 is SGDLS and CDR2 is YYNGEE. The CDR3 sequence is 12 residues long. Between the trimmed V and J ends, which lost 4 bases and 6 bases, there was a span of 7 bases. The DNA for the CDR3 is TGTGCCAGCAGCCTAAGTTCCGGGGAGCTGTTTTTT. It encodes CASSLSSGELFF.

The chain joins TRBV10-3 to TRBJ2-5; D is undetermined. The CDR3 has 11 amino acids. Trimming cost V 0 bases and J 5 bases, with 1 base left between them. CDR1 and CDR2 from the germline V gene are ENHRY and SYGVKD. The CDR3 DNA sequence: TGTGCCATCAGTGAGTCTGAGACCCAGTACTTC. It codes for CAISESETQYF.

The chain uses TRBV7-9 and TRBJ1-3; 8 bases align to TRBD1. CDR1 is SEHNR, CDR2 FQNEAQ, per germline (reference sequence). This CDR3 region has 14 residues. J lost 4 bases, V lost 5 bases, and 4 bases had no gene match. The CDR3 nucleotides are TGTGCCAGCAGCCTTTGGACAGGGGGAAACACCATATATTTT. This gives the protein CASSLWTGGNTIYF.

This chain connects TRBV5-6 to TRBJ1-5, with D unresolved. V dropped 3 bases and J dropped 5 bases, with 9 bases sitting between them. CDR1 and CDR2 (germline): SGHDT, YYEEEE. This CDR3 has 13 residues. In nucleotides, the CDR3 is TGTGCCAGCAGCTCCGACGGTTATCAGCCCCAGCATTTT. Amino acid sequence: CASSSDGYQPQHF. The full variable domain, its missing parts supplied by reference TRBV5-6 and TRBJ1-5, is DAGVTQSPTHLIKTRGQQVTLRCSPKSGHDTVSWYQQALGQGPQFIFQYYEEEERQRGNFPDRFSGHQFPNYSSELNVNALLLGDSALYLCASSSDGYQPQHFGDGTRLSIL.

The V gene is TRBV2, the J gene TRBJ1-1; D gene ambiguous. Per the germline V gene, CDR1 is SNHLY and CDR2 is FYNNEI. The CDR3 is 14 residues long. Trimming removed 2 bases from V and 1 base from J, with 8 bases in between. The CDR3 reads CASSEIAGNTEAFF. DNA for the CDR3: TGTGCCAGCAGTGAAATAGCTGGGAACACTGAAGCTTTCTTT.

V gene TRBV7-6 combines with J gene TRBJ2-7; 12 bases align to TRBD2. Unmatched junction bases numbered 4, after V lost 1 base and J lost 3 bases. The CDR3 totals 16 residues. Germline loops: CDR1 SGHVS, CDR2 FNYEAQ. CDR3 protein: CASSLGASGRVYEQYF. The CDR3 DNA reads as TGTGCCAGCAGCTTAGGGGCTAGCGGGAGGGTCTACGAGCAGTACTTC.

The rearrangement uses TRBV29-1 and TRBJ2-5; 8 nucleotides align to TRBD2. J was trimmed by 1 base and V by 3 bases; bases with no gene match: 4. Germline assignment: CDR1 SQVTM and CDR2 ANQGSEA. This CDR3 has 14 amino acids. CDR3 DNA: TGCAGCGTTGAGAGCGCGGGGGGCCAAGAGACCCAGTACTTC. This translates into CSVESAGGQETQYF.

This chain connects TRBV15 to TRBJ2-7, with 7 bases identical to TRBD2. CDR1 and CDR2 (germline): LNHNV, YYDKDF (reference sequence). V shed 3 bases and J 3 bases; nucleotides not matched to a gene: 11. The CDR3 totals 16 residues. The CDR3 loop reads CATSSSPGKRGYEQYF. CDR3 in DNA: TGTGCCACCAGCAGCTCCCCAGGCAAGCGGGGCTACGAGCAGTACTTC.

The chain employs TRBV5-1 and TRBJ2-5; 11 bases match TRBD2. CDR3 length: 13 amino acids. V was pared by 5 bases and J by 9 bases, with 6 bases of the junction left unmatched. The germline gives CDR1 SGHRS, CDR2 YFSETQ. The CDR3 bases are TGCGCCAGCAGGACTAGCGGGGCGGAGGCCCAGTACTTC. Residues: CASRTSGAEAQYF.

This clonotype was observed at least ten times. CDR3 in amino acids: CASSGSDRGKFSPLHF. The CDR3, as DNA: TGTGCCAGCAGCGGATCCGACAGGGGGAAGTTTTCACCCCTCCACTTT. The chain carries TRBV9 and TRBJ1-6, with 9 bases aligning to TRBD1. Germline assignment: CDR1 SGDLS and CDR2 YYNGEE. The CDR3 totals 16 residues. V shed 3 bases and J 9 bases; nucleotides not matched to a gene: 10.

As to this clonotype: One end of the junction does not line up with germline, which may come from a read error. This chain links TRBV6-4 with TRBJ1-2; D unclear. Per germline, CDR1 MRHNA and CDR2 SNTAGT. The CDR3 spans 12 residues. The CDR3: CASSEASRPHAF. As DNA, the CDR3 is TGTGCCAGCAGTGAAGCGAGTCGGCCTCACGCCTTC.

The CDR3 sequence is CASSVDRGGETQYF. The CDR3, as DNA: TGCGCCAGCAGCGTGGACAGGGGAGGCGAGACCCAGTACTTC. The chain employs TRBV5-1 and TRBJ2-5; 9 bases match TRBD1. CDR3 size: 14 residues. Losses at the gene ends were 4 bases for V and 5 bases for J; bases not matched to a gene: 6. Germline values: CDR1 SGHRS, CDR2 YFSETQ.

This clonotype was seen a handful of times. The rearrangement uses TRBV7-2 and TRBJ2-7, with TRBD1 matching over 7 bases. With 8 bases clipped from V and 5 bases from J, the junction kept 15 bases outside the gene matches. This CDR3 contains 15 residues. CDR1 SGHTA and CDR2 FQGNSA come from the germline V gene. The CDR3 is CASSPQTGRQDEQYF. The CDR3 coding sequence is TGTGCCAGCTCACCTCAGACAGGGCGGCAGGACGAGCAGTACTTC.

In nucleotides, the CDR3 is TGTGCCATCATGGGGAACACTGAAGCTTTCTTT. Translating it yields CAIMGNTEAFF. The chain links TRBV10-3 to TRBJ1-1; D gene uncertain. The V end lost 7 bases, the J end lost 1 base, and 4 bases lay between the germline ends. Germline V lookup: CDR1 ENHRY, CDR2 SYGVKD. The CDR3 length is 11 residues.

The chain links TRBV18 to TRBJ1-4; D uncertain. Germline V gene lookup returns CDR1 KGHSH and CDR2 LQKENI. CDR3 size: 18 residues. V shed 4 bases and J shed 0 bases, with 18 bases lying between them. The CDR3 region has the DNA TGTGCCAGCTCACAATATTTGGCAGGATTTGCAACTAATGAAAAACTGTTTTTT. Translating it yields CASSQYLAGFATNEKLFF.

This clonotype showed up many times. The CDR3 nucleotides read TGTGCCAGCAGCCAAGGCTCACACTACCAAGAGACCCAGTACTTC. This gives the protein CASSQGSHYQETQYF. The rearrangement links TRBV14 to TRBJ2-5, with D unclear. Germline V lookup: CDR1 SGHDN, CDR2 FVKESK. The CDR3 covers 15 residues. V gave up 1 base and J gave up 0 bases, with 9 bases separating them.

The V and J genes are TRBV9 and TRBJ2-6; no firm D call. Germline CDR1 reads SGDLS; CDR2 reads YYNGEE. The CDR3 has 14 residues. Trimming pared 2 bases from V and 1 base from J, leaving 4 bases between. CDR3 protein: CASSVPSGANVLTF. In nucleotides, the CDR3 is TGTGCCAGCAGCGTGCCGTCTGGGGCCAACGTCCTGACTTTC.

This clonotype was seen many times. V gene TRBV6-1 combines with J gene TRBJ1-6; the D is unclear. This CDR3 has 15 residues. Germline V lookup: CDR1 MNHNS, CDR2 SASEGT. Trimming pared 10 bases from V and 10 bases from J, leaving 23 bases between. The CDR3 sequence is CATKTTRSLGSPLHF. The CDR3 coding sequence is TGTGCCACCAAAACAACAAGGTCACTAGGCTCACCCCTCCACTTT.

Ten or more counts support this clonotype. This rearrangement joins TRBV6-6 to TRBJ2-7, with 7 bases lining up with TRBD1. The CDR3 spans 15 residues. V lost 4 bases, J lost 3 bases, and 9 bases stayed unmatched. CDR1 MNHNY and CDR2 SVGAGI come from the germline V gene (reference sequence). The CDR3 here is CASSSSSAGGYEQYF. The DNA for the CDR3 is TGTGCCAGCAGTTCGAGCAGTGCAGGGGGCTACGAGCAGTACTTC.

This clonotype appeared many times. V usage is TRBV7-2 and J usage is TRBJ1-5, with 7 bases aligning to TRBD1. Germline V gene data show CDR1 as SGHTA and CDR2 as FQGNSA. The junction had 8 bases not matched to a gene; V was cut back by 5 bases and J by 1 base. CDR3 length equals 16 residues. The CDR3 spells CASSQAGTESNQPQHF. CDR3 DNA: TGTGCCAGCAGCCAAGCCGGGACAGAAAGCAATCAGCCCCAGCATTTT.

This clonotype was detected a few times. J is TRBJ2-7 and V is TRBV6-1; 11 nucleotides align to TRBD2. V lost 5 bases and J lost 3; bases outside the gene matches: 18. The CDR3 covers 19 residues. The germline CDR1 and CDR2 sequences are MNHNS and SASEGT. The CDR3 reads CASSLRPGTSGGRGYEQYF. For the CDR3, the DNA is TGTGCCAGCAGTCTACGACCTGGGACTAGCGGAGGAAGAGGCTACGAGCAGTACTTC.

This clonotype was seen repeatedly, ten times or more. This sequence may be a read error, since a much larger clone differs from it by one base. V is TRBV7-2 and J is TRBJ1-2; D remains unclear. The CDR3 is made up of 15 amino acids. CDR1 SGHTA and CDR2 FQGNSA come from the germline V gene. CDR3 DNA sequence: TGTGCCGGCAGCTTAGGCTCGGGCAAGAACTATGGCTACACCTTC. Encoded protein: CAGSLGSGKNYGYTF. The full variable domain, rest sourced from reference TRBV7-2 and TRBJ1-2, is GAGVSQSPSNKVTEKGKDVELRCDPISGHTALYWYRQSLGQGLEFLIYFQGNSAPDKSGLPSDRFSAERTGGSVSTLTIQRTQQEDSAVYLCAGSLGSGKNYGYTFGSGTRLTVV.

V gene TRBV7-2 combines with J gene TRBJ1-2; 7 bases align to TRBD1. V shed 4 bases and J 4 bases; nucleotides not matched to a gene: 9. The CDR3 consists of 15 residues. CDR1 is SGHTA and CDR2 is FQGNSA in the germline V gene. The CDR3 region is CASSSVTGQGYGYTF. The CDR3 region has the DNA TGTGCCAGCAGCTCCGTGACAGGGCAGGGCTATGGCTACACCTTC.

The chain combines TRBV10-2 with TRBJ2-3; D assignment may be TRBD1 or TRBD2 (6 bases each). Between the trimmed V and J ends, which lost 7 bases and 1 base, there was a span of 12 bases. The CDR3 spans 14 residues. CDR1 is WSHSY and CDR2 is SAAADI in the germline V gene. The CDR3: CASMRGEGTDTQYF. CDR3 nucleotides: TGCGCCAGCATGAGGGGGGAGGGCACAGATACGCAGTATTTT.

The V call is TRBV25-1, the J call TRBJ1-6; D might be TRBD1 (6 bases). CDR1 is MGHDK, CDR2 SYGVNS, per germline. The CDR3 consists of 14 residues. V lost 9 bases and J lost 7, with 16 bases in between. The CDR3 DNA reads as TGTGCCAGTGGGGCGGGGACAAGAAATTCACCCCTCCACTTT. Amino acid sequence: CASGAGTRNSPLHF.